Following are 9 T cell receptor beta chains from one sample sequenced in a study of response to subunit inactivated influenza vaccine (dated by TCRdb to 2017 to 2018). Receptor libraries were prepared by RT-PCR. Instrument used: Illumina HiSeq 2500. TCRdb cleaned the public reads at Q25 with fastp, built clones with MiXCR and kept in-frame beta chains. Entries that share a CDR3 protein sequence are merged under the most common genes and DNA. In all, the sample holds 550,000 to 800,000 distinct CDR3 sequences, and roughly 14% of those were seen once. The ten largest clones add up to around 6.5% of the sample. Sequenced material: PBMCs from blood, taken roughly 2 weeks before vaccination. These receptors originate from a man aged 50-59 years who received an inactivated influenza vaccine. Donor details come from another sample of the same person, matched by shared clones.

This clonotype has more than one count but fewer than ten. The junction departs from the called germline gene at one end, perhaps through a read error. The chain combines TRBV2 with TRBJ1-2; weak D call: TRBD1 (5 bases). The CDR3 consists of 14 residues. Germline CDR1 is SNHLY and CDR2 is FYNNEI. As DNA, the CDR3 is TGTGCCAGCAGTACCCTCGGACAAAACTCTGGCTACACCTTC. Its protein product is CASSTLGQNSGYTF.

This clonotype was observed many times. The genes are TRBV7-2 and TRBJ2-3; TRBD2 agrees at 9 bases. Germline V CDR1 and CDR2: SGHTA, FQGNSA. With 5 bases clipped from V and 5 bases from J, the junction kept 8 bases outside the gene matches. CDR3 size: 15 residues. CDR3 coding DNA: TGTGCCAGCAGCAGATCTAGCGGGATAATAGATACGCAGTATTTT. Amino acids: CASSRSSGIIDTQYF.

This clonotype has just a few counts. The chain has TRBV4-3 and TRBJ1-6, with unresolved D. In germline, CDR1 is LGHNA, CDR2 YSLEER. Trimming shortened V by 0 bases and J by 8 bases, and 8 bases separated the two germline ends. The CDR3 extends over 14 amino acids. This CDR3 reads CASSQDGDDSPLHF. The DNA of the CDR3 is TGCGCCAGCAGCCAAGACGGTGATGATTCACCCCTCCACTTT.

The chain recombines TRBV27 with TRBJ2-7; 8 bases are shared with TRBD1. Germline CDR1 is MNHEY and CDR2 is SMNVEV (reference sequence). This CDR3 has 15 residues. J gave up 0 bases and V 4 bases, and 5 bases lay outside the gene matches. The CDR3 DNA sequence: TGTGCCAGCAGTTCGACAGGGGTTCTCTCCTACGAGCAGTACTTC. Translation: CASSSTGVLSYEQYF.

This clonotype showed up just a few times. The chain carries TRBV20-1 and TRBJ1-1; possible D gene TRBD1, 6 bases. The CDR3 sequence is 13 residues long. Trimming took off 6 bases at V and 3 bases at J, with 14 bases between the two ends. The germline V gene encodes CDR1 DFQATT and CDR2 SNEGSKA (reference sequence). CDR3 sequence reads: CSALGGLDTEAFF. CDR3 DNA: TGCAGTGCCCTGGGGGGGCTGGACACTGAAGCTTTCTTT.

This clonotype was detected many times. V gene TRBV11-2 combines with J gene TRBJ2-3; 13 bases align to TRBD2. V gave up 5 bases and J gave up 4 bases; unmatched junction bases: 3. Per germline, CDR1 SGHAT and CDR2 FQNNGV. The CDR3 extends over 15 amino acids. CDR3 residues: CASSRTSGGADTQYF. The CDR3 bases are TGTGCCAGCAGCCGGACTAGCGGGGGTGCAGATACGCAGTATTTT.

The rearrangement links TRBV4-3 to TRBJ2-5; 7 bases fit TRBD2. CDR3 length: 16 amino acids. CDR1 and CDR2 (germline): LGHNA, YSLEER. V shed 3 bases, J shed 4 bases, and the junction held 11 bases outside the gene matches. CDR3 in amino acids: CASSQTQTSRLETQYF. The CDR3 DNA follows: TGCGCCAGCAGCCAGACCCAGACTAGCCGGTTAGAGACCCAGTACTTC.

In DNA, the CDR3 is TGTGCCAGCAACCCAACAGGGGAGCTCTACGAGCAGTACTTC. This sequence encodes CASNPTGELYEQYF. The chain uses TRBV7-2 and TRBJ2-7; TRBD1 matches 7 bases. Germline trimming cut 7 bases from V and 3 bases from J; bases unmatched to any gene: 9. Germline lookup yields CDR1 SGHTA and CDR2 FQGNSA. The CDR3 totals 14 residues.

The V gene is TRBV7-2, the J gene TRBJ2-7, with D uncertain. Per germline, CDR1 SGHTA and CDR2 FQGNSA. CDR3 size: 13 residues. Trimming removed 6 bases at V and 0 bases at J, with 9 bases between. The CDR3 sequence: CASRGRVSYEQYF. In nucleotides, the CDR3 is TGTGCCAGCAGAGGCAGAGTCTCCTACGAGCAGTACTTC.